This section outlines one T cell receptor beta chain sequence together with its context. The sample originates from a study of blood T cell repertoires in COVID-19. Study at large: Both acute and convalescent COVID-19 samples were obtained from the United States, Italy and Spain. The analysed material was cDNA or gDNA that came from T cells, B-cell-depleted T cells, or PBMCs.

The V gene's germline CDR1 is SEHNR and CDR2 FQNEAQ (reference sequence). This CDR3 contains 15 residues. The trim removed 6 bases at V and 6 bases at J, leaving 9 bases unmatched. Here immunoSEQ multiplex PCR was the method, and the copy in TCRdb shows in-frame clones only, minus some. This sample has around 250,000 clones, with 65% to 90% found just once. Sequencing input: peripheral blood. The TCR sequence derives from a man aged 50 or older with active or convalescent COVID-19. The chain employs TRBV7-9 and TRBJ2-4; 9 nucleotides align to TRBD1. CDR3 nucleotide sequence: TGTGCCAGCAGTCAAGTACAGGGGGCTGGAAACATTCAGTACTTC. Encoded protein: CASSQVQGAGNIQYF.